This TCR beta chain was obtained from a study of shared clonotypes between healthy human individuals. General study findings and limits: Only blood samples were collected, and tissue repertoires likely differ.

This clone occurred many times. Its antigen is not known. Libraries were prepared by immunoSEQ multiplex PCR; TCRdb keeps only in-frame clonotypes and omits some of them. The sample includes 800,000 to 1,200,000 clones, approximately 78% of them seen just once. The CDR3 is 15 amino acids. V lost 2 bases, J lost 1 base, and 6 bases lay in between. The germline V gene has CDR1 SNHLY and CDR2 FYNNEI. The V gene is TRBV2, the J gene TRBJ2-6; the D gene could be TRBD1 or TRBD2 (5 bases each). The source material was memory CD4+ T cells from PBMCs. This sample's subset: CD45RA-negative fraction. The receptor's source is a man aged 18 to 29 in good health. Some clones in this sample may be carry-over from other donors' samples. This CDR3 is CASSEWGSGANVLTF. CDR3 bases: TGTGCCAGCAGTGAATGGGGGTCTGGGGCCAACGTCCTGACTTTC.